The TCR beta chain under discussion was sequenced for a study of blood T cell repertoires in COVID-19. Study in general: Sites in the United States, Italy and Spain provided acute and convalescent COVID-19 samples. PBMCs, B-cell-depleted T cells, or T cells provided the cDNA or gDNA that made up the material.

Original processing methods: The authors estimated nucleated cell counts from reference gene primer amplification. Method: immunoSEQ multiplex PCR; TCRdb's copy keeps in-frame clones and lacks some. The V and J calls and the clone size are those of that table, but D and trimming were determined from the DNA. The sample has under 150,000 clones, about 87% seen once; the top ten hold 25% to 30%. J gave up 2 bases and V 1 base, and 13 bases lay outside the gene matches. The germline CDR1 and CDR2 sequences are SGHKS and YYEKEE (reference sequence). This CDR3 spans 19 amino acids. The TCR sequence derives from a human donor in a cohort sampled during active COVID-19. The source material was peripheral blood. The chain links TRBV5-5 to TRBJ1-5; 9 bases match TRBD1. CDR3 sequence (DNA): TGTGCCAGCAGCTTGCCTGGACAGGGGAGGCCTTGGGGCAATCAGCCCCAGCATTTT. This translates into CASSLPGQGRPWGNQPQHF.